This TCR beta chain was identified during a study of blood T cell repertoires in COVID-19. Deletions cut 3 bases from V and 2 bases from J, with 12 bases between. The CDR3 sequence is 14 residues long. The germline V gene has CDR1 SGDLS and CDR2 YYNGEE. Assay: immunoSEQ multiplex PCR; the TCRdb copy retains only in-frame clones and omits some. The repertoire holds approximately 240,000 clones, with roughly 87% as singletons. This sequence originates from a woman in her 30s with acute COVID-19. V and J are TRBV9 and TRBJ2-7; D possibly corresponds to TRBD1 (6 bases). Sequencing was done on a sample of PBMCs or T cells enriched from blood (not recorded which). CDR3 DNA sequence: TGTGCCAGCAGCGGGACAGCTGATCCCTACGAGCAGTACTTC. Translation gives CASSGTADPYEQYF.